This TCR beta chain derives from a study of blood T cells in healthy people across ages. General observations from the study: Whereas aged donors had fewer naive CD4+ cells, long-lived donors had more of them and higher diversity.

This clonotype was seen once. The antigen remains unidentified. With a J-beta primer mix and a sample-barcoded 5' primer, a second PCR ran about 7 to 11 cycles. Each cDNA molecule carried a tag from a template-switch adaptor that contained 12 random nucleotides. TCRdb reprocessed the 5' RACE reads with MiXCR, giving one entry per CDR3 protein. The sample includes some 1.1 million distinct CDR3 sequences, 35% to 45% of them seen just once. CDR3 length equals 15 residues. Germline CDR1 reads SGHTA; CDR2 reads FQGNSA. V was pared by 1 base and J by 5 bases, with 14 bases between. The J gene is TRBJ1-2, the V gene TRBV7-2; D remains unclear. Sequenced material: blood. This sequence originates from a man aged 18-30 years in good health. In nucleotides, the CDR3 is TGTGCCAGCAGCTTAGGAGGTTCTTATAGTTATGGCTACACCTTC. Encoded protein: CASSLGGSYSYGYTF.